This T cell receptor (beta chain) comes out of a study of blood T cell repertoires in COVID-19. Germline V lookup: CDR1 SGHTA, CDR2 FQGNSA. The CDR3 sequence is 14 residues long. V was clipped by 6 bases and J by 7 bases, with 15 bases between them. Original processing methods: Estimated nucleated cell counts came from reference gene primer amplification. Using immunoSEQ multiplex PCR, the repertoire was profiled, and TCRdb retains in-frame clones only, with some absent. V, J and clone size are those of that table, while D and trimming were read from the DNA. The table lists around 240,000 clones, 84% of them singletons.

V and J are TRBV7-2 and TRBJ2-2; D may be TRBD1 (6 bases). Material for sequencing was peripheral blood. This clonotype was sampled from a woman aged 35 to 49 who had recovered from COVID-19. CDR3 amino acids: CASRRTGLGGELFF. CDR3 DNA: TGTGCCAGCAGGCGTACAGGGTTGGGCGGGGAGCTGTTTTTT.